This TCR beta chain was captured in a study of long-term antiretroviral therapy in people with HIV. Findings and limits, study-wide: With ART, diversity went up but was still lower than in transplant donor controls. Drawn between the mid-2000s and the late 2010s, the blood was possibly obtained under older ART regimens.

This CDR3 contains 17 residues. The V gene lost 3 bases and the J gene lost 0 bases, with 16 bases spanning the gap. Germline assignment: CDR1 SGHRS and CDR2 YFSETQ. Researchers report immunoSEQ v3.0 was run at survey level. Clones were read by immunoSEQ multiplex PCR, and TCRdb kept only the in-frame ones, dropping some. The table includes around 43,000 clones, roughly 93% detected once. Worth noting for this clone: Its antigen is unidentified.

The sequence derives from a man younger than 40 with HIV. The material sequenced was unsorted PBMCs, taken around 9 years after starting antiretroviral therapy. V usage is TRBV5-1 and J usage is TRBJ2-1; D unclear. CDR3 coding DNA: TGCGCCAGCAGCTACCAAGTGCAGACGAGCTCCTACAATGAGCAGTTCTTC. Translated: CASSYQVQTSSYNEQFF. Full variable domain (missing parts from reference TRBV5-1 and TRBJ2-1): KAGVTQTPRYLIKTRGQQVTLSCSPISGHRSVSWYQQTPGQGLQFLFEYFSETQRNKGNFPGRFSGRQFSNSRSEMNVSTLELGDSALYLCASSYQVQTSSYNEQFFGPGTRLTVL.